The 29 T cell receptor beta chains below all came from one sample that was sequenced in a study of T cell responses to AZD1222 COVID-19 vaccine. Clones were sequenced by immunoSEQ multiplex PCR, and TCRdb holds only the in-frame ones, with some missing. Seen here are 160,000 or so clones, around nine tenths observed once, and the top ten hold less than 2%. The input for sequencing was peripheral blood, taken on day 0 of AZD1222 vaccination. The receptors shown here come from an adult in good health.

A few counts support this clone. The V and J genes are TRBV5-4 and TRBJ1-5; no definite D call. Germline loops: CDR1 SGHNT, CDR2 YYREEE (reference sequence). V lost 4 bases and J lost 4, with 9 bases in between. The CDR3 is 13 amino acids. DNA for the CDR3: TGTGCCAGCAGCATTGACGGTAATCAGCCCCAGCATTTT. Protein product: CASSIDGNQPQHF. Looking up the rest from reference TRBV5-4 and TRBJ1-5 gives the full variable domain: ETGVTQSPTHLIKTRGQQVTLRCSSQSGHNTVSWYQQALGQGPQFIFQYYREEENGRGNFPPRFSGLQFPNYSSELNVNALELDDSALYLCASSIDGNQPQHFGDGTRLSIL.

The chain uses TRBV11-2 and TRBJ1-2; D unresolved. The CDR3 loop spans 13 amino acids. Trimming stripped 6 bases from V and 7 bases from J, with 15 bases between. Germline V gives CDR1 SGHAT, CDR2 FQNNGV. The CDR3 nucleotides are TGTGCCAGCAGTTCGGAGGCAGCCCTTGGCTACACCTTC. Encoded protein: CASSSEAALGYTF. Looking up the rest from reference TRBV11-2 and TRBJ1-2 gives the full variable domain: EAGVAQSPRYKIIEKRQSVAFWCNPISGHATLYWYQQILGQGPKLLIQFQNNGVVDDSQLPKDRFSAERLKGVDSTLKIQPAKLEDSAVYLCASSSEAALGYTFGSGTRLTVV.

The rearrangement joins TRBV5-5 to TRBJ1-1; a weak D match, TRBD1 (5 bases). From germline, CDR1 is SGHKS and CDR2 YYEKEE (reference sequence). V lost 0 bases to trimming and J lost 5 bases, with 17 bases between them. The CDR3 spans 16 residues. The CDR3 sequence: CASSLGPPGRNTEAFF. The CDR3 coding sequence is TGTGCCAGCAGCTTGGGACCCCCGGGGCGGAATACTGAAGCTTTCTTT.

The chain combines TRBV6-1 with TRBJ1-5, with TRBD1 as a possible D gene (6 bases). Germline V gives CDR1 MNHNS, CDR2 SASEGT. V was clipped by 3 bases and J by 5 bases, with 11 bases between them. The CDR3 has 14 amino acids. CDR3 region: CASSDRGIYQPQHF. Here the CDR3 DNA reads TGTGCCAGCAGTGACAGGGGTATTTATCAGCCCCAGCATTTT.

V and J are TRBV10-3 and TRBJ2-5; D might be TRBD1 (5 bases). The CDR3 totals 14 residues. Trimming took 2 bases from V and 7 from J, leaving 14 bases between them. Looked up from germline, CDR1 is ENHRY and CDR2 is SYGVKD. Here the CDR3 DNA reads TGTGCCATCAGTGAGGTGCAGGGTAGAGGGACCCAGTACTTC. Its translation: CAISEVQGRGTQYF.

The rearrangement links TRBV18 to TRBJ2-1, with unresolved D. The CDR3 consists of 14 residues. CDR1 is KGHSH, CDR2 LQKENI, per germline. Trimming shortened V by 6 bases and J by 2 bases, and 11 bases separated the two germline ends. CDR3 bases: TGTGCCAGCTCCCTTTCTAACACCTACAATGAGCAGTTCTTC. Its protein product is CASSLSNTYNEQFF. Drawing the rest from reference TRBV18 and TRBJ2-1, the complete variable domain is NAGVMQNPRHLVRRRGQEARLRCSPMKGHSHVYWYRQLPEEGLKFMVYLQKENIIDESGMPKERFSAEFPKEGPSILRIQQVVRGDSAAYFCASSLSNTYNEQFFGPGTRLTVL.

This chain uses TRBV7-3 with TRBJ2-3; D is perhaps TRBD2 (5 bases). This CDR3 contains 15 residues. Germline CDR1 SGHTA, CDR2 FQGTGA. V was shortened by 5 bases and J by 0 bases, with 12 bases between the two germline ends. Here the CDR3 DNA reads TGTGCCAGCAGCGCGAGCGGATCAAGCACAGATACGCAGTATTTT. Protein sequence: CASSASGSSTDTQYF.

This chain connects TRBV6-5 to TRBJ1-2, with D perhaps matching TRBD1 (5 bases). The germline CDR1 and CDR2 sequences are MNHEY and SVGAGI. The CDR3 spans 15 residues. V dropped 0 bases and J dropped 9 bases, with 17 bases sitting between them. CDR3 amino acids: CASSYSRWGRERYTF. The CDR3 coding sequence is TGTGCCAGCAGTTACTCGAGGTGGGGCAGGGAGCGCTACACCTTC.

This clone is a singleton in its sample. The chain recombines TRBV28 with TRBJ1-6; 10 bases align to TRBD1. V shed 3 bases and J 8 bases; nucleotides not matched to a gene: 4. Germline V gene sequence: CDR1 MDHEN, CDR2 SYDVKM. CDR3 length equals 15 residues. CDR3 residues: CASSFWDRGDSPLHF. CDR3 coding DNA: TGTGCCAGCAGTTTTTGGGACAGGGGAGATTCACCCCTCCACTTT.

The chain combines TRBV7-9 with TRBJ2-7; TRBD2 agrees at 7 bases. V was clipped by 5 bases and J by 1 base; unmatched bases: 8. This CDR3 spans 15 amino acids. Germline V lookup: CDR1 SEHNR, CDR2 FQNEAQ (reference sequence). CDR3 nucleotide sequence: TGTGCCAGCAGCCAGGGAGCGGGACGGTCCTACGAGCAGTACTTC. Amino acid sequence: CASSQGAGRSYEQYF.

This chain uses TRBV7-2 with TRBJ2-1; perhaps TRBD1 as D (5 bases). V was cut by 5 bases and J by 2 bases, with 16 bases left in between. The CDR3 runs to 16 residues. Germline assignment: CDR1 SGHTA and CDR2 FQGNSA. The CDR3 DNA follows: TGTGCCAGCAGCCAAAAGGACCAGGGTACCTACAATGAGCAGTTCTTC. It yields the protein CASSQKDQGTYNEQFF.

This chain uses TRBV30 with TRBJ1-5; a possible D gene is TRBD1 (5 bases). The CDR3 has 13 residues. The V gene lost 1 base and the J gene lost 9 bases, with 13 bases spanning the gap. The germline V gene has CDR1 GTSNPN and CDR2 SVGIG (reference sequence). The CDR3 sequence: CAWSAGIQSPQHF. CDR3 DNA: TGTGCCTGGAGTGCAGGGATCCAATCGCCCCAGCATTTT.

The genes are TRBV5-4 and TRBJ1-2; 10 bases fit TRBD1. The CDR3 consists of 13 residues. Germline V lookup: CDR1 SGHNT, CDR2 YYREEE (reference sequence). The V segment lost 7 bases and the J segment 7 bases; nucleotides outside the gene matches: 7. The CDR3 loop is CASQDRGRFGYTF. CDR3 DNA: TGTGCCAGCCAAGACAGGGGGCGCTTTGGCTACACCTTC.

CDR3 sequence (DNA): TGTGCCACCAGCAACAGGGGCGCTGGGGCCAACGTCCTGACTTTC. Protein: CATSNRGAGANVLTF. The chain uses TRBV15 and TRBJ2-6; 7 bases agree with TRBD1. The V gene's germline CDR1 is LNHNV and CDR2 YYDKDF (reference sequence). V dropped 4 bases and J dropped 2; count of bases not matched to a gene: 2. The CDR3 covers 15 residues.

This clone was detected only once. This chain joins TRBV30 and TRBJ2-5, with TRBD2 identical over 9 bases. The CDR3 has 14 residues. Germline loops: CDR1 GTSNPN, CDR2 SVGIG (reference sequence). After removal of 4 bases from V and 2 bases from J, the junction contained 5 bases not matched to a gene. The CDR3 DNA sequence: TGTGCCTGGATCTTAGCGGGAGAGCAAGAGACCCAGTACTTC. As protein: CAWILAGEQETQYF.

The V gene is TRBV28, the J gene TRBJ2-5; TRBD2 aligns across 10 bases. J gave up 4 bases and V 3 bases, and 5 bases lay outside the gene matches. Germline V gives CDR1 MDHEN, CDR2 SYDVKM. The CDR3 has 15 residues. DNA for the CDR3: TGTGCCAGCAGTTTCGGAGCGGGAGGGGTAGAGACCCAGTACTTC. This encodes CASSFGAGGVETQYF.

The chain combines TRBV27 with TRBJ2-6, with TRBD1 identical over 7 bases. The V gene end was trimmed by 5 bases and the J gene end by 2 bases; junction bases not matched to a gene: 6. Germline CDR1 MNHEY, CDR2 SMNVEV (reference sequence). CDR3 length: 16 residues. The CDR3 region is CASSITQGAGANVLTF. The CDR3 DNA follows: TGTGCCAGCAGTATAACTCAGGGGGCTGGGGCCAACGTCCTGACTTTC. Full variable domain (missing parts from reference TRBV27 and TRBJ2-6): EAQVTQNPRYLITVTGKKLTVTCSQNMNHEYMSWYRQDPGLGLRQIYYSMNVEVTDKGDVPEGYKVSRKEKRNFPLILESPSPNQTSLYFCASSITQGAGANVLTFGAGSRLTVL.

This chain links TRBV5-6 with TRBJ1-5, with D unclear. Germline assignment: CDR1 SGHDT and CDR2 YYEEEE. Trimming took off 1 base at V and 4 bases at J, with 9 bases between the two ends. The CDR3 runs 14 residues. The CDR3: CASSLLGENQPQHF. Written as DNA, the CDR3 is TGTGCCAGCAGCTTGCTTGGGGAAAATCAGCCCCAGCATTTT.

The CDR3 coding sequence is TGTGCCACTCAGGAGTTAACCGGGGAGCTGTTTTTT. This codes for CATQELTGELFF. The chain combines TRBV6-5 with TRBJ2-2; D gene unclear. The CDR3 covers 12 residues. Per germline, CDR1 MNHEY and CDR2 SVGAGI. V lost 10 bases to trimming and J lost 5 bases, with 11 bases between them.

The chain joins TRBV18 to TRBJ1-1, with 7 bases fitting TRBD1. V trimming: 4 bases; J trimming: 7 bases; junction bases outside the gene matches: 15. Germline lookup yields CDR1 KGHSH and CDR2 LQKENI. CDR3 length: 16 residues. The CDR3 DNA reads TGTGCCAGCTCACGAACCCCGGGACAGCGACCTCTTGAAGCTTTCTTT. Its translation: CASSRTPGQRPLEAFF. The full variable domain, in which reference TRBV18 and TRBJ1-1 provide the parts outside the CDR3, is NAGVMQNPRHLVRRRGQEARLRCSPMKGHSHVYWYRQLPEEGLKFMVYLQKENIIDESGMPKERFSAEFPKEGPSILRIQQVVRGDSAAYFCASSRTPGQRPLEAFFGQGTRLTVV.

On this clone itself: The same CDR3 is also encoded by other DNA sequences in this sample. The gene calls are TRBV28 and TRBJ2-7; the D is unclear. Trimming left V 0 bases short and J 4 bases short, with 4 bases between. There are 12 residues in the CDR3. Germline V lookup: CDR1 MDHEN, CDR2 SYDVKM. DNA for the CDR3: TGTGCCAGCAGTTTATGGGGGTACGAGCAGTACTTC. Amino acids: CASSLWGYEQYF.

The chain joins TRBV10-3 to TRBJ1-5, with D hard to call. This CDR3 region has 15 residues. Germline-derived CDR1 and CDR2 are ENHRY and SYGVKD. Trimming shortened V by 0 bases and J by 0 bases, and 6 bases separated the two germline ends. The CDR3 spells CAISESKSSNQPQHF. The CDR3 bases are TGTGCCATCAGTGAGTCGAAGAGTAGCAATCAGCCCCAGCATTTT.

V usage is TRBV19 and J usage is TRBJ2-5; D is possibly TRBD1 (6 bases). V was shortened by 3 bases and J by 5 bases, with 13 bases between the two germline ends. Germline CDR1 and CDR2: LNHDA and SQIVND (reference sequence). The CDR3 loop spans 14 amino acids. The CDR3 region has the DNA TGTGCCAGTAGTATCTGGGGGCGAGGTGAGACCCAGTACTTC. Its protein is CASSIWGRGETQYF. Full variable domain (rest looked up from reference TRBV19 and TRBJ2-5): DGGITQSPKYLFRKEGQNVTLSCEQNLNHDAMYWYRQDPGQGLRLIYYSQIVNDFQKGDIAEGYSVSREKKESFPLTVTSAQKNPTAFYLCASSIWGRGETQYFGPGTRLLVL.

The J gene is TRBJ2-1, the V gene TRBV25-1; D is possibly TRBD1 or TRBD2 (5 bases each). The V end lost 5 bases, the J end lost 7 bases, and 9 bases lay between the germline ends. The length of the CDR3 is 12 residues. CDR1 and CDR2 (germline): MGHDK, SYGVNS. The CDR3 loop is CASSFEGNEQFF. The CDR3 bases are TGTGCCAGCAGTTTTGAGGGGAATGAGCAGTTCTTC.

The chain joins TRBV28 to TRBJ1-1; 9 bases fit TRBD1. Germline values: CDR1 MDHEN, CDR2 SYDVKM. The CDR3 is 13 residues long. V gave up 4 bases and J gave up 8 bases; unmatched junction bases: 5. CDR3 nucleotide sequence: TGTGCCAGCAGTTACCCGGGACAGGGAGAAGCTTTCTTT. Its protein product is CASSYPGQGEAFF.

The V and J genes are TRBV7-8 and TRBJ1-2, with D perhaps TRBD1 (5 bases). There are 15 residues in the CDR3. V was cut by 5 bases and J by 9 bases, with 22 bases left in between. The V gene's germline CDR1 is SGHVS and CDR2 FQNEAQ. The CDR3 here is CASSEGRGDFVRYTF. CDR3 in DNA: TGTGCCAGCAGCGAGGGTAGGGGAGACTTCGTACGCTACACCTTC.

This chain uses TRBV14 with TRBJ2-1; perhaps D is TRBD1 or TRBD2 (5 bases each). Germline V gene lookup returns CDR1 SGHDN and CDR2 FVKESK. V lost 3 bases to trimming and J lost 0 bases, with 9 bases between them. The CDR3 has 15 residues. CDR3 residues: CASSQGDRSYNEQFF. DNA for the CDR3: TGTGCCAGCAGCCAGGGGGACCGCTCCTACAATGAGCAGTTCTTC.

The chain links TRBV20-1 to TRBJ1-2; D not certain. CDR3 size: 11 residues. The germline CDR1 and CDR2 sequences are DFQATT and SNEGSKA (reference sequence). V was cut by 6 bases and J by 5 bases, with 10 bases left in between. CDR3 residues: CSALAGYGYTF. Written as DNA, the CDR3 is TGCAGTGCCTTAGCGGGGTATGGCTACACCTTC.

The chain couples TRBV7-2 to TRBJ1-1; D gene uncertain. CDR1 and CDR2 from the germline V gene are SGHTA and FQGNSA. This CDR3 is 14 amino acids long. V was cut by 1 base and J by 2 bases, with 8 bases left in between. CDR3 sequence: CASSLVRGNTEAFF. CDR3 DNA: TGTGCCAGCAGCTTAGTTCGGGGAAACACTGAAGCTTTCTTT. The full variable domain, completed using reference TRBV7-2 and TRBJ1-1, is GAGVSQSPSNKVTEKGKDVELRCDPISGHTALYWYRQSLGQGLEFLIYFQGNSAPDKSGLPSDRFSAERTGGSVSTLTIQRTQQEDSAVYLCASSLVRGNTEAFFGQGTRLTVV.